Listed below are T cell receptor beta chains from one sample, sequenced in a study of metastatic and nonmetastatic thyroid tumors. TCRdb ran MiXCR on the PCR reads. This sample carries 20,000 to 30,000 clones, 20% to 25% of them seen once, and the ten largest clones take 10% to 15%. The sequenced material came from blood. The receptors derive from a male donor with papillary thyroid cancer or a benign thyroid nodule (not recorded which). Some clones in this sample may be carry-over from other donors' samples. CDR3s include the opening cysteine and the closing phenylalanine or tryptophan. Each record gives: D gene, clone size, J gene, V gene, CDR3 protein, CDR3 DNA. D genes are given only for firm matches. Clone size appears in some rows only: once, few, many, or a class for an expanded clone.

NA many TRBJ1-4 TRBV7-7 CASSSNVTRVEKLFF TGTGCTAGCAGCTCGAACGTAACCAGGGTCGAAAAACTGTTTTTT
NA many TRBJ1-4 TRBV30 CAWSRGSGEKLFF TGTGCCTGGAGTAGGGGGTCGGGTGAAAAACTGTTTTTT
TRBD2 NA TRBJ2-1 TRBV9 CASNPGGPTEQFF TGTGCCAGCAACCCGGGAGGGCCGACCGAGCAGTTCTTC
TRBD1 NA TRBJ2-1 TRBV28 CASSRGQGAYNEQFF TGTGCCAGCAGCCGTGGACAGGGGGCCTACAATGAGCAGTTCTTC
TRBD2 NA TRBJ2-2 TRBV10-3 CAISGRLAGLGDGELFF TGTGCCATCAGTGGACGACTAGCGGGTTTGGGTGACGGGGAGCTGTTTTTT
NA many TRBJ2-7 TRBV5-6 CASSRGATYEQYF TGTGCCAGCAGCCGCGGAGCTACCTACGAGCAGTACTTC
TRBD1 NA TRBJ1-2 TRBV30 CAWGQDYGYTF TGTGCCTGGGGACAGGACTATGGCTACACCTTC
TRBD2 many TRBJ2-7 TRBV7-9 CASSSSGMVYEQYF TGTGCCAGCAGCTCTAGCGGGATGGTCTACGAGCAGTACTTC
NA few TRBJ2-3 TRBV6-2/TRBV6-3 CASSYSQSTDTQYF TGTGCCAGCAGTTACTCCCAGAGCACAGATACGCAGTACTTT
TRBD2 few TRBJ2-1 TRBV6-1 CASRKTSGASYNEQFF TGTGCCAGCAGGAAGACTAGCGGGGCGTCCTACAATGAGCAGTTCTTC
NA few TRBJ2-2 TRBV6-5 CASSYPGRELFF TGTGCCAGCAGTTACCCCGGCAGGGAGCTGTTTTTT
NA many TRBJ2-1 TRBV28 CASSLDIYNEQFF TGTGCCAGCAGTTTAGACATCTACAATGAGCAGTTCTTC
TRBD2 medium-sized TRBJ2-7 TRBV28 CASSLTLSGRGTYEQYF TGTGCCAGCAGTTTGACCCTTAGCGGGAGAGGAACCTACGAGCAGTACTTC
NA many TRBJ2-7 TRBV11-2 CASSPRGGSGGYEQYF TGTGCCAGCAGCCCTCGCGGGGGCAGCGGAGGCTACGAGCAGTACTTC
TRBD1 NA TRBJ1-2 TRBV20-1 CSARSGQNYGYTF TGCAGTGCTAGATCGGGACAGAACTATGGCTACACCTTC
NA many TRBJ2-5 TRBV20-1 CSAQHQETQYF TGCAGTGCACAACATCAAGAGACCCAGTACTTC